This TCR beta chain was captured by sequencing in a study of blood T cells in healthy people across ages. Each donor gave approximately 9.7 milliliters of peripheral blood. PBMCs numbering at least 6 million were isolated per sample. About this clonotype: Its antigen is unidentified.

This CDR3 spans 12 amino acids. Trimming removed 5 bases from V and 5 bases from J, with 9 bases in between. Germline V gives CDR1 SEHNR, CDR2 FQNEAQ (reference sequence). Whole-study findings and limits: Among long-lived donors, naive CD4+ cells were more numerous and diversity higher than in aged donors.

Together with a sample-barcoded 5' primer, a J-beta primer mix was included in a second PCR lasting about 7 to 11 cycles. Researchers report that each sample yielded at least 2.5 million CDR3-containing paired-end reads. TCRdb processed the 5' RACE reads anew with MiXCR; each CDR3 protein has one entry. This repertoire shows about 1.6 million distinct CDR3 sequences, 30% to 40% found once; its top ten account for 11%. Sequencing was done on a sample of blood. The sequence was collected from a woman aged 25 to 45 in good health. This sequence joins TRBV7-9 and TRBJ2-5; D remains ambiguous. The CDR3 nucleotides are TGTGCCAGCAGCATTCTGACGGAGACCCAGTACTTC. Translating it yields CASSILTETQYF.